The clone carrying this TCR beta chain was observed many times. The sample is drawn from a study of T-cell reconstitution after alpha-beta-depleted transplantation in children. Preparing the TCRbeta library involved the use of unique molecular identifiers. A single record per CDR3 protein comes from TCRdb applying MiXCR to the PCR reads. The sample yields around 500,000 distinct CDR3 sequences, around 13% seen once. J was trimmed by 6 bases and V by 3 bases; bases with no gene match: 8. CDR3 length: 14 amino acids. Germline loops: CDR1 SQVTM, CDR2 ANQGSEA. The chain carries TRBV29-1 and TRBJ2-1; TRBD2 matches at 7 bases. This sequence originates from a human donor who donated a stem cell graft to a child with combined immunodeficiency. The sample here was PBMCs from the stem cell graft donor, taken from the stem cell graft. The CDR3 region has the DNA TGCAGCGTTGAGGGGGGAGCGGGGATCAATGAGCAGTTCTTC. This translates into CSVEGGAGINEQFF.